Listed below are T cell receptor beta chains from one sample, sequenced in a study of T cell responses to AZD1222 COVID-19 vaccine. TCRdb keeps only in-frame clones here, not all; method: immunoSEQ multiplex PCR. The profile shows about 270,000 clones, 90% to 95% of them singletons. Sequenced material: peripheral blood, taken 28 days after the second AZD1222 dose. The receptors derive from an adult who received the AZD1222 COVID-19 vaccine. CDR3s include the opening cysteine and the closing phenylalanine or tryptophan. A D gene is named only where the DNA matches it firmly. Size tells how often a clone was seen (once, few, many) or the class of an expanded clone, and some rows leave it out.

TRBV28,NA,NA,TRBJ1-1,TGTGCCAGCACCGACATAAGAATGAACACTGAAGCTTTCTTT,CASTDIRMNTEAFF
TRBV7-3,NA,NA,TRBJ1-6,TGTGCCAGCAGCTTATTGGCGGAGAATTCACCCCTCCACTTT,CASSLLAENSPLHF
TRBV2,NA,NA,TRBJ1-5,TGTGCCAGCACCCCGGAGAGAGGCCAGCCCCAGCATTTT,CASTPERGQPQHF
TRBV6-5,few,NA,TRBJ1-4,TGTGCCAGCAAGAGGGACATAGCAACTAATGAAAAACTGTTTTTT,CASKRDIATNEKLFF
TRBV2,NA,TRBD1,TRBJ1-4,TGTGCCAGCAGATACAGGGGGTCGGAGAATGAAAAACTGTTTTTT,CASRYRGSENEKLFF
TRBV4-1,NA,NA,TRBJ2-1,TGCGCCAGCAGCCAATGGCAGGGAACCTACAATGAGCAGTTCTTC,CASSQWQGTYNEQFF
TRBV6-5,NA,NA,TRBJ2-5,TGTGCCAGCAGTTACTCGGGACGGCAAGAGACCCAGTACTTC,CASSYSGRQETQYF
TRBV19,NA,TRBD1,TRBJ2-5,TGTGCCAGTAGTGGGGCAGGGACAGGGGAAGAGACCCAGTACTTC,CASSGAGTGEETQYF
TRBV7-9,NA,TRBD1,TRBJ2-5,TGTGCCAGCAGCTTAGGACAGGGGGCCGAGACCCAGTACTTC,CASSLGQGAETQYF
TRBV19,NA,NA,TRBJ1-5,TGTGCCAGTAGTATAACCGGGGATCAGCCCCAGCATTTT,CASSITGDQPQHF
TRBV9,NA,NA,TRBJ2-2,TGTGCCAGCAGCGTATCCCCGAACACCGGGGAGCTGTTTTTT,CASSVSPNTGELFF
TRBV28,NA,NA,TRBJ2-7,TGTGCCAGCAGTTTAGTGAGGTACCCCTACGAGCAGTACTTC,CASSLVRYPYEQYF
TRBV19,NA,NA,TRBJ2-2,TGTGCCAGTAGTTGGGGTGGAACCGGGGAGCTGTTTTTT,CASSWGGTGELFF
TRBV6-5,NA,TRBD1,TRBJ1-6,TGTGCCAGCAGTTCAGGGGGAGGGTCACCCCTCCACTTT,CASSSGGGSPLHF
TRBV5-1,NA,NA,TRBJ2-2,TGCGCCAGCAGCTTGGAAGGTGGTCAGGGGCAGCTGTTTTTT,CASSLEGGQGQLFF
TRBV5-1,NA,TRBD1,TRBJ1-1,TGCGCCAGCAGCGAACAGGGGAGTACTGAAGCTTTCTTT,CASSEQGSTEAFF
TRBV20-1,once,TRBD2,TRBJ2-5,TGCAGTGCCAGTGGGACTAGCGGGGGGTTGAGGGAGACCCAGTACTTC,CSASGTSGGLRETQYF
TRBV27,NA,NA,TRBJ2-7,TGTGCCAGCAGTTTAGCCGGGACACTATACGAGCAGTACTTC,CASSLAGTLYEQYF
TRBV11-2,NA,NA,TRBJ1-2,TGTGCCAGCAGCCTAGTTACAGGAGATGGCTACACCTTC,CASSLVTGDGYTF
TRBV5-6,NA,TRBD1,TRBJ2-7,TGTGCCAGCAGCTTGGCCCAAGGCAGGGGGTCCGAGCAGTACTTC,CASSLAQGRGSEQYF
TRBV7-2,NA,TRBD2,TRBJ2-1,TGTGCCAGCAGCCGGGGGGGGGTCAATGAGCAGTTCTTC,CASSRGGVNEQFF
TRBV27,NA,NA,TRBJ2-1,TGTGCCAGCAGCTGGGACTTTTACAATGAGCAGTTCTTC,CASSWDFYNEQFF
TRBV28,NA,NA,TRBJ2-5,TGTGCCAGCGGAGGCGGCACCAAAGAGACCCAGTACTTC,CASGGGTKETQYF
TRBV9,once,NA,TRBJ1-2,TGTGCCAGCTCCAGGGACTTTGGGAGCTACACCTTC,CASSRDFGSYTF
TRBV6-1,NA,TRBD1,TRBJ2-1,TGTGCCAGCAGTGCCGACAGGGGAGCCTACAATGAGCAGTTCTTC,CASSADRGAYNEQFF
TRBV10-3,NA,TRBD1,TRBJ1-3,TGTGCCATCAGTCCGCAGGGGGCCTGGTCTGGAAACACCATATATTTT,CAISPQGAWSGNTIYF
TRBV5-6,NA,TRBD1,TRBJ1-2,TGTGCCAGCAGCCCGTACCAGGGGGGAAACTATGGCTACACCTTC,CASSPYQGGNYGYTF
TRBV28,NA,NA,TRBJ1-6,TGTGCCAGCAGTCCCGGACGCTTCAAACCTAATTCACCCCTCCACTTT,CASSPGRFKPNSPLHF
TRBV27,NA,NA,TRBJ1-4,TGTGCCAGCAGTTTTGCAGGGTCAAAACTGTTTTTT,CASSFAGSKLFF
TRBV14,NA,TRBD1,TRBJ1-2,TGTGCCGGCAGCCCTATCAGGACAGGGACCTATGGCTACACCTTC,CAGSPIRTGTYGYTF
TRBV28,once,NA,TRBJ2-7,TGTGCCAGCAGTTTTCAGACGGCCTCCTACGAGCAGTACTTC,CASSFQTASYEQYF
TRBV7-9,once,TRBD1,TRBJ2-7,TGTGCCAGCAGCTCCCCGGGACAGGCTCACGAGCAGTACTTC,CASSSPGQAHEQYF
TRBV5-1,NA,NA,TRBJ1-1,TGCGCCAGCAGGTCGCAGGGTATGAACACTGAAGCTTTCTTT,CASRSQGMNTEAFF
TRBV28,NA,TRBD2,TRBJ2-2,TGTGCCAGCAGTTTATGGACTAGCGGAGACACCGGGGAGCTGTTTTTT,CASSLWTSGDTGELFF
TRBV20-1,once,NA,TRBJ1-3,TGCAGTGCTAGTGGAGGGGGGCGGGCCCCCTCTGGAAACACCATATATTTT,CSASGGGRAPSGNTIYF
TRBV28,NA,NA,TRBJ1-6,TGTGCCAGCAGTTTCCAGGGGCAATCACCCCTCCACTTT,CASSFQGQSPLHF
TRBV27,NA,NA,TRBJ1-6,TGTGCCAGCAGTTTAATGGGGAATAATTCACCCCTCCACTTT,CASSLMGNNSPLHF
TRBV29-1,NA,NA,TRBJ2-3,TGCAGCGCGATCCCGGGGGCGCGTGGCACAGATACGCAGTATTTT,CSAIPGARGTDTQYF
TRBV6-5,NA,TRBD1,TRBJ1-5,TGTGCCAGCAGGGCCGGGACAGCTAGCAATCAGCCCCAGCATTTT,CASRAGTASNQPQHF
TRBV6-4,NA,NA,TRBJ1-2,TGTGCCAGTCTTTTTGGTTATGGCTACACCTTC,CASLFGYGYTF
TRBV2,NA,NA,TRBJ2-1,TGTGCCAGCGTGGGGCTGGCGGCAAGCTCCTACAATGAGCAGTTCTTC,CASVGLAASSYNEQFF
TRBV5-1,NA,NA,TRBJ1-2,TGCGCCAGCAGTAAGGGTGGAGAAGGCTATGGCTACACCTTC,CASSKGGEGYGYTF